This is a list of T cell receptor beta chains from one sample in a study of T cell clusters in autoimmune cytopenias. TCRdb reprocessed the multiplex PCR reads; each CDR3 protein has one entry and no DNA is given. The clone table shows some 5,600 distinct CDR3 sequences, with the ten largest holding about 3%. This sample also belongs to another study, concerning T cell repertoires in aging, cancer and after chemotherapy.

The sequencing input was peripheral blood. The source of these receptors is a human donor in good health. Both conserved end residues are part of each CDR3. The order of the fields is CDR3 protein, J gene, clone size, V gene, CDR3 length. Clone size is not always given. Where it is, it says once, few, many or a class for expanded clones.

CDR3: CSAFSGNNAYGYTF
J: TRBJ1-2
size: -
V: TRBV20-1
length: 14

CDR3: CASTTWGGSEKLFF
J: TRBJ1-4
size: -
V: TRBV7-2
length: 14

CDR3: CASTSGTGSSYNEQFF
J: TRBJ2-1
size: medium-sized
V: TRBV19
length: 16

CDR3: CATSRSVGDGSYEQYF
J: TRBJ2-7
size: medium-sized
V: TRBV15
length: 16

CDR3: CASSFRRTGTLYEQYF
J: TRBJ2-7
size: medium-sized
V: TRBV11-3
length: 16

CDR3: CSATDIASGIDNEQFF
J: TRBJ2-1
size: -
V: TRBV20-1
length: 16

CDR3: CASRNGQGVSETQYF
J: TRBJ2-5
size: -
V: TRBV6-5
length: 15

CDR3: CASSQGGGRSPLHF
J: TRBJ1-6
size: -
V: TRBV12-3/TRBV12-4
length: 14

CDR3: CSASRDPWHEQFF
J: TRBJ2-1
size: -
V: TRBV20-1
length: 13

CDR3: CASSIVRGSSVYEQYF
J: TRBJ2-7
size: medium-sized
V: TRBV19
length: 16

CDR3: CASSTGGTQETQYF
J: TRBJ2-5
size: medium-sized
V: TRBV6-1
length: 14

CDR3: CASSPKRQGGNSPLHF
J: TRBJ1-6
size: -
V: TRBV6-5
length: 16

CDR3: CASSPGASGSSYEQYF
J: TRBJ2-7
size: -
V: TRBV7-6
length: 16

CDR3: CATSRTSRLAETQYF
J: TRBJ2-5
size: medium-sized
V: TRBV15
length: 15

CDR3: CASSLGGSGANVLTF
J: TRBJ2-6
size: -
V: TRBV7-2
length: 15

CDR3: CASSFPLKGYTF
J: TRBJ1-2
size: -
V: TRBV12-3/TRBV12-4
length: 12

CDR3: CASSLGTKNEQYF
J: TRBJ2-7
size: medium-sized
V: TRBV5-4
length: 13

CDR3: CASSLAGAAGTEAFF
J: TRBJ1-1
size: -
V: TRBV5-6
length: 15

CDR3: CASSPATGREGETQYF
J: TRBJ2-5
size: -
V: TRBV7-3
length: 16

CDR3: CASSLVARGDSPLHF
J: TRBJ1-6
size: medium-sized
V: TRBV27
length: 15

CDR3: CASNNEIVSNEQFF
J: TRBJ2-1
size: medium-sized
V: TRBV12-3/TRBV12-4
length: 14

CDR3: CASSLGQGLRGAEAFF
J: TRBJ1-1
size: -
V: TRBV5-6
length: 16

CDR3: CASSLSPGGAGNTQYF
J: TRBJ2-3
size: -
V: TRBV7-6
length: 16

CDR3: CASSWGAGVAGANVLTF
J: TRBJ2-6
size: -
V: TRBV7-6
length: 17

CDR3: CAIRQVPGTDTQYF
J: TRBJ2-3
size: medium-sized
V: TRBV10-3
length: 14

CDR3: CASSLEQGTEAFF
J: TRBJ1-1
size: medium-sized
V: TRBV11-3
length: 13

CDR3: CASSLGTGFFPYEQYF
J: TRBJ2-7
size: -
V: TRBV12-3/TRBV12-4
length: 16

CDR3: CASSQDNMMHYEQYF
J: TRBJ2-7
size: -
V: TRBV4-2
length: 15

CDR3: CASRFRDGYTF
J: TRBJ1-2
size: medium-sized
V: TRBV6-6
length: 11

CDR3: CASSHGGLGRPDTQYF
J: TRBJ2-3
size: medium-sized
V: TRBV6-2/TRBV6-3
length: 16

CDR3: CASSSGRAGFEQYF
J: TRBJ2-7
size: -
V: TRBV7-9
length: 14

CDR3: CASSLRLSGVTSYEQYF
J: TRBJ2-7
size: medium-sized
V: TRBV6-1
length: 17

CDR3: CASSYSTGSFTGELFF
J: TRBJ2-2
size: -
V: TRBV6-2/TRBV6-3
length: 16

CDR3: CASRQGVGADTQYF
J: TRBJ2-3
size: -
V: TRBV6-1
length: 14

CDR3: CSVTISYEQYF
J: TRBJ2-7
size: medium-sized
V: TRBV29-1
length: 11

CDR3: CAWSVVGGRRSQPQHF
J: TRBJ1-5
size: -
V: TRBV30
length: 16

CDR3: CASSLPADYNSPLHF
J: TRBJ1-6
size: medium-sized
V: TRBV7-6
length: 15

CDR3: CSVGEGIGAGQPQHF
J: TRBJ1-5
size: medium-sized
V: TRBV29-1
length: 15

CDR3: CASSLSGSWVGGTFF
J: TRBJ1-1
size: -
V: TRBV7-9
length: 15

CDR3: CASSEALGASSYEQYF
J: TRBJ2-7
size: -
V: TRBV6-1
length: 16

CDR3: CATSRDHLAGGSDGYTF
J: TRBJ1-2
size: medium-sized
V: TRBV15
length: 17

CDR3: CSGSDTLYGYTF
J: TRBJ1-2
size: -
V: TRBV20-1
length: 12

CDR3: CASSPFLAASYNEQFF
J: TRBJ2-1
size: medium-sized
V: TRBV5-6
length: 16

CDR3: CASSRDRGIVDQQFF
J: TRBJ2-1
size: medium-sized
V: TRBV12-3/TRBV12-4
length: 15

CDR3: CASTPSGVGETQYF
J: TRBJ2-5
size: medium-sized
V: TRBV27
length: 14

CDR3: CASSPYGYEQYF
J: TRBJ2-7
size: medium-sized
V: TRBV18
length: 12

CDR3: CASSGRPGELFF
J: TRBJ2-2
size: medium-sized
V: TRBV5-4
length: 12

CDR3: CSAPGGGAGYEQYF
J: TRBJ2-7
size: -
V: TRBV29-1
length: 14

CDR3: CASRKPGQGRESPLHF
J: TRBJ1-6
size: medium-sized
V: TRBV27
length: 16

CDR3: CASSLRTGKTQYF
J: TRBJ2-5
size: -
V: TRBV5-6
length: 13

CDR3: CASSPVERFYGYTF
J: TRBJ1-2
size: medium-sized
V: TRBV27
length: 14

CDR3: CASSGGETQYF
J: TRBJ2-5
size: -
V: TRBV5-1
length: 11

CDR3: CASSLMTGGNNSPLHF
J: TRBJ1-6
size: -
V: TRBV11-1
length: 16

CDR3: CASSESAFYSNQPQHF
J: TRBJ1-5
size: -
V: TRBV6-1
length: 16

CDR3: CASSYSLRHRSLNTEAFF
J: TRBJ1-1
size: -
V: TRBV6-5
length: 18

CDR3: CSVGWTVQETQYF
J: TRBJ2-5
size: large
V: TRBV29-1
length: 13